Here is one T cell receptor (beta chain) with its context. Its target is not known. Produced via immunoSEQ multiplex PCR; TCRdb's table is partial and in-frame only. The repertoire consists of approximately 4,900 clones, with roughly three quarters occurring once and the leading ten covering roughly 8%. The entry originates in a study of tissue T cells after allogeneic stem cell transplantation. Study-level results: Blood and spleen captured only part of the tissue TCR repertoire. Anatomically similar tissues had similar TCR repertoires within each patient.

Germline CDR1 and CDR2: SGDLS and YYNGEE. The CDR3 spans 13 residues. V lost 3 bases to trimming and J lost 15 bases; unmatched junction nucleotides: 11. The genes are TRBV9 and TRBJ2-1; 8 nucleotides agree with TRBD1. Sequences were derived from tissue from the colon, sampled at autopsy. The receptor was derived from a female donor older than 55 with lung cancer. For the CDR3, the DNA is TGTGCCAGCAGCGGCATTGGTGACAGGGGTTGGTTCTTC. Protein sequence: CASSGIGDRGWFF.